The 32 T cell receptor beta chains below were found in one sample sequenced in a study of shared clonotypes between healthy human individuals. Method: immunoSEQ multiplex PCR; TCRdb's copy keeps in-frame clones and lacks some. The sample records 330,000 or so clones, over 65% being singletons. Sequencing was done on a sample of memory CD4+ T cells sorted from blood. Subset of the sample: CD45RA-negative fraction. These receptors all stem from a young man in good health.

This chain connects TRBV19 to TRBJ2-1; no clear D gene. Germline CDR1 LNHDA, CDR2 SQIVND (reference sequence). Trimming took 7 bases from V and 9 from J, leaving 19 bases between them. The CDR3 sequence is 14 residues long. CDR3 DNA: TGTGCCAGTACCCCCGGGCCTCGGTCGCTTGAGCAGTTCTTC. It encodes CASTPGPRSLEQFF.

The chain carries TRBV29-1 and TRBJ2-7; D possibly corresponds to TRBD2 (5 bases). The CDR3 has 10 residues. The V gene's germline CDR1 is SQVTM and CDR2 ANQGSEA. The V gene lost 4 bases and the J gene lost 8 bases, with 9 bases spanning the gap. The CDR3 sequence is CSVAEGQQYF. The CDR3 coding sequence is TGCAGCGTTGCTGAGGGCCAGCAGTACTTC.

The chain couples TRBV6-5 to TRBJ2-5; 8 positions agree with TRBD2. The germline gives CDR1 MNHEY, CDR2 SVGAGI. Trimming at V came to 4 bases and at J to 2 bases, leaving 3 bases not matched to a gene. The CDR3 is 14 amino acids. The CDR3 spells CASSWASGQETQYF. The CDR3 nucleotides are TGTGCCAGCAGTTGGGCTAGCGGGCAAGAGACCCAGTACTTC.

This rearrangement joins TRBV18 to TRBJ2-7; D unresolved. The CDR3 has 12 residues. CDR1 is KGHSH, CDR2 LQKENI, per germline. V was clipped by 1 base and J by 2 bases, with 3 bases between them. The CDR3 nucleotides read TGTGCCAGCTCACCACAGACCTACGAGCAGTACTTC. This translates into CASSPQTYEQYF.

This chain connects TRBV19 to TRBJ2-7; 8 bases fit TRBD2. This CDR3 has 16 amino acids. Looked up from germline, CDR1 is LNHDA and CDR2 is SQIVND (reference sequence). J gave up 2 bases and V 3 bases, and 9 bases lay outside the gene matches. Here the CDR3 DNA reads TGTGCCAGTAGTATCGGGGGTAGCGGGACCCCCTACGAGCAGTACTTC. Translating it yields CASSIGGSGTPYEQYF.

The chain is built from TRBV9 and TRBJ2-7, with TRBD2 matching over 7 bases. The CDR3 length is 15 residues. CDR1 is SGDLS, CDR2 YYNGEE, per germline. With 4 bases clipped from V and 7 bases from J, the junction kept 14 bases outside the gene matches. The CDR3: CASSPRDYLPGEQYF. In DNA form, the CDR3 reads TGTGCCAGCAGCCCCCGGGACTACCTCCCGGGAGAGCAGTACTTC.

V is TRBV7-8 and J is TRBJ2-7; TRBD1 might be the D (5 bases). The CDR3 spans 18 residues. Germline loops: CDR1 SGHVS, CDR2 FQNEAQ. V dropped 5 bases and J dropped 1 base, with 24 bases sitting between them. The CDR3 DNA is TGTGCCAGCAGCACACACGGTGGGGCAGGGCATAGGTCCTACGAGCAGTACTTC. As protein: CASSTHGGAGHRSYEQYF.

The CDR3 is CAWSDQGVANTEAFF. The CDR3 DNA is TGTGCCTGGAGTGACCAGGGGGTGGCGAACACTGAAGCTTTCTTT. The chain recombines TRBV30 with TRBJ1-1; 7 nucleotides agree with TRBD1. This CDR3 is built from 15 residues. V lost 1 base to trimming and J lost 1 base; unmatched junction nucleotides: 6. Per germline, CDR1 GTSNPN and CDR2 SVGIG (reference sequence).

There are a few counts of this clone. The chain links TRBV27 to TRBJ1-5; 7 bases align to TRBD1. The J segment lost 2 bases and the V segment lost 7 bases, leaving 20 bases of the junction unmatched. Germline assignment: CDR1 MNHEY and CDR2 SMNVEV (reference sequence). The CDR3 length is 19 residues. CDR3 sequence (DNA): TGTGCCAGCATCCCCCCGGGGACAGAGGCAGAGCGGGGCAATCAGCCCCAGCATTTT. It specifies CASIPPGTEAERGNQPQHF.

V is TRBV5-1 and J is TRBJ2-1; D may be TRBD2 (6 bases). Trimming stripped 7 bases from V and 6 bases from J, with 11 bases between. Germline-derived CDR1 and CDR2 are SGHRS and YFSETQ. CDR3 length equals 12 residues. The CDR3 coding sequence is TGCGCCAGCTCCCAGGAGGGCAATGAGCAGTTCTTC. Translation: CASSQEGNEQFF. The entire variable domain, with the rest obtained from reference TRBV5-1 and TRBJ2-1, is as follows: KAGVTQTPRYLIKTRGQQVTLSCSPISGHRSVSWYQQTPGQGLQFLFEYFSETQRNKGNFPGRFSGRQFSNSRSEMNVSTLELGDSALYLCASSQEGNEQFFGPGTRLTVL.

This chain joins TRBV6-1 and TRBJ2-7; D is tentatively TRBD1 or TRBD2 (6 bases each). This CDR3 has 16 amino acids. The V gene lost 4 bases and the J gene lost 3 bases, with 19 bases spanning the gap. Germline V gene sequence: CDR1 MNHNS, CDR2 SASEGT. CDR3 nucleotide sequence: TGTGCCAGCAGTGCTACAGTATTAGGGGGGATCTACGAGCAGTACTTC. Amino acid sequence: CASSATVLGGIYEQYF.

This chain connects TRBV5-4 to TRBJ2-7; 10 bases are shared with TRBD2. Trimming cost V 4 bases and J 3 bases; bases outside gene matches: 4. The CDR3 loop spans 14 amino acids. The V gene's germline CDR1 is SGHNT and CDR2 YYREEE (reference sequence). The CDR3 DNA follows: TGTGCCAGCAGCGGAGGACTAGCGGACTACGAGCAGTACTTC. As protein: CASSGGLADYEQYF.

The chain carries TRBV18 and TRBJ2-3; 9 bases line up with TRBD2. CDR3 length equals 17 residues. The V gene end was trimmed by 1 base and the J gene end by 0 bases; junction bases not matched to a gene: 5. CDR1 and CDR2 (germline): KGHSH, LQKENI. CDR3: CASSPRAGGPSTDTQYF. For the CDR3, the DNA is TGTGCCAGCTCACCACGTGCGGGAGGGCCGAGCACAGATACGCAGTATTTT.

CDR3 loop: CASADSGSSYNEQFF. CDR3 bases: TGTGCCAGCGCTGATAGCGGGAGCTCCTACAATGAGCAGTTCTTC. This chain connects TRBV25-1 to TRBJ2-1, with 9 bases identical to TRBD2. Germline V gene lookup returns CDR1 MGHDK and CDR2 SYGVNS. V was clipped by 8 bases and J by 0 bases; unmatched bases: 5. This CDR3 spans 15 amino acids. Using reference TRBV25-1 and TRBJ2-1 for the parts outside the CDR3, the full variable domain is EADIYQTPRYLVIGTGKKITLECSQTMGHDKMYWYQQDPGMELHLIHYSYGVNSTEKGDLSSESTVSRIRTEHFPLTLESARPSHTSQYLCASADSGSSYNEQFFGPGTRLTVL.

The chain has TRBV5-1 and TRBJ2-6, with D unresolved. Per the germline V gene, CDR1 is SGHRS and CDR2 is YFSETQ. V was shortened by 5 bases and J by 4 bases, with 10 bases between the two germline ends. The CDR3 consists of 14 residues. Here the CDR3 reads CASRQPGGANVLTF. The CDR3 coding sequence is TGCGCCAGCAGACAACCGGGCGGGGCCAACGTCCTGACTTTC.

The chain employs TRBV11-1 and TRBJ2-1, with TRBD2 matching over 7 bases. This CDR3 is 15 amino acids long. The V segment lost 10 bases and the J segment 7 bases; nucleotides outside the gene matches: 16. Germline V CDR1 and CDR2: SGHAT, FQDESV (reference sequence). In nucleotides, the CDR3 is TGTGCCACGTCTTCGCGGGGAGGGTTGAGGAATGAGCAGTTCTTC. The encoded protein is CATSSRGGLRNEQFF. The full variable domain, its missing parts supplied by reference TRBV11-1 and TRBJ2-1, is EAEVAQSPRYKITEKSQAVAFWCDPISGHATLYWYRQILGQGPELLVQFQDESVVDDSQLPKDRFSAERLKGVDSTLKIQPAELGDSAMYLCATSSRGGLRNEQFFGPGTRLTVL.

This clone came up once. One base away lies a much larger clone, so this may be a sequencing read error. The chain recombines TRBV5-1 with TRBJ2-3, with D uncertain. The V gene lost 3 bases and the J gene lost 2 bases, with 4 bases spanning the gap. The CDR3 has 12 residues. CDR1 SGHRS and CDR2 YFSETQ come from the germline V gene. This CDR3 is CASSWDTDTQYF. The CDR3 DNA is TGCGCCAGCAGCTGGGACACAGATACGCAGTATTTT.

This clone has only a few counts. V is TRBV4-3 and J is TRBJ2-1, with D perhaps matching TRBD2 (7 bases). The V end lost 5 bases, the J end lost 9 bases, and 14 bases lay between the germline ends. Germline assignment: CDR1 LGHNA and CDR2 YSLEER. CDR3 size: 13 residues. The CDR3: CASSEGGGGEQFF. As DNA, the CDR3 is TGCGCCAGCAGCGAAGGGGGGGGTGGTGAGCAGTTCTTC.

The chain carries TRBV5-6 and TRBJ2-1; 9 bases are shared with TRBD1. From germline, CDR1 is SGHDT and CDR2 YYEEEE. CDR3 length: 15 residues. V gave up 3 bases and J gave up 7 bases; unmatched junction bases: 8. CDR3 sequence: CASSSTGTGRNEQFF. The CDR3 DNA follows: TGTGCCAGCAGCTCCACCGGGACAGGGAGGAATGAGCAGTTCTTC. Full variable domain (remainder filled in from reference TRBV5-6 and TRBJ2-1): DAGVTQSPTHLIKTRGQQVTLRCSPKSGHDTVSWYQQALGQGPQFIFQYYEEEERQRGNFPDRFSGHQFPNYSSELNVNALLLGDSALYLCASSSTGTGRNEQFFGPGTRLTVL.

The CDR3 DNA reads TGTGCCAGCAGTGTCTACTACGAGCAGTACTTC. The encoded protein is CASSVYYEQYF. The V gene is TRBV25-1, the J gene TRBJ2-7; D is unclear. Deletions cut 4 bases from V and 3 bases from J, with 4 bases between. The CDR3 covers 11 residues. Germline V lookup: CDR1 MGHDK, CDR2 SYGVNS.

V is TRBV19 and J is TRBJ1-5; a possible D gene is TRBD1 (6 bases). This CDR3 is 13 amino acids long. Looked up from germline, CDR1 is LNHDA and CDR2 is SQIVND (reference sequence). Trimming removed 5 bases at V and 5 bases at J, with 10 bases between. CDR3 in amino acids: CASSPQGHQPQHF. CDR3 in DNA: TGTGCCAGTAGTCCACAGGGTCATCAGCCCCAGCATTTT.

The chain joins TRBV27 to TRBJ1-4, with D perhaps TRBD1 (5 bases). The CDR3 is 14 residues long. The germline CDR1 and CDR2 sequences are MNHEY and SMNVEV (reference sequence). Between the trimmed V and J ends, which lost 6 bases and 7 bases, there was a span of 15 bases. The CDR3 region is CASRRGGVGEKLFF. The CDR3 DNA sequence: TGTGCCAGCAGAAGGGGAGGGGTGGGTGAAAAACTGTTTTTT.

The chain couples TRBV27 to TRBJ1-3; the D gene is possibly TRBD1 (5 bases). V was cut by 8 bases and J by 0 bases, with 14 bases left in between. The CDR3 has 15 residues. Germline CDR1 MNHEY, CDR2 SMNVEV (reference sequence). In DNA, the CDR3 is TGTGCCAGCCGCTCGGGACGCTCCTCTGGAAACACCATATATTTT. This gives the protein CASRSGRSSGNTIYF.

In its sample, this clone was seen a few times. Other DNA sequences from this sample encode an identical CDR3 as well. The chain recombines TRBV10-3 with TRBJ2-5, with D unclear. The CDR3 runs 14 residues. Trimming took off 2 bases at V and 1 base at J, with 8 bases between the two ends. Germline V CDR1 and CDR2: ENHRY, SYGVKD. CDR3 in amino acids: CAISEGRTQETQYF. Written as DNA, the CDR3 is TGTGCCATCAGTGAGGGACGCACCCAAGAGACCCAGTACTTC.

This sequence joins TRBV6-1 and TRBJ2-4; D not resolved. The length of the CDR3 is 14 residues. Germline V lookup: CDR1 MNHNS, CDR2 SASEGT. V was cut by 0 bases and J by 6 bases, with 9 bases left in between. Here the CDR3 DNA reads TGTGCCAGCAGTGAAGCGGATTCACTAAACATTCAGTACTTC. Translated, it gives CASSEADSLNIQYF.

The rearrangement joins TRBV7-2 to TRBJ2-7, with 7 nucleotides matching TRBD2. Germline V CDR1 and CDR2: SGHTA, FQGNSA. The CDR3 has 17 amino acids. The ends lost 1 base at V and 3 bases at J; junction bases unmatched: 12. The CDR3 sequence is CASSLDPPGGVNYEQYF. The CDR3 region has the DNA TGTGCCAGCAGCTTAGACCCACCGGGGGGAGTTAACTACGAGCAGTACTTC.

The genes are TRBV19 and TRBJ2-3, with 9 bases lining up with TRBD2. Per the germline V gene, CDR1 is LNHDA and CDR2 is SQIVND (reference sequence). V trimming: 3 bases; J trimming: 5 bases; junction bases outside the gene matches: 3. The CDR3 totals 14 residues. This CDR3 is CASSIRTSEDTQYF. In DNA form, the CDR3 reads TGTGCCAGTAGTATTAGGACTAGCGAAGATACGCAGTATTTT.

The rearrangement links TRBV2 to TRBJ2-7; no definite D call. Looked up from germline, CDR1 is SNHLY and CDR2 is FYNNEI. The V end was cut by 7 bases, the J end by 2 bases, with 12 bases between. The CDR3 consists of 13 residues. CDR3 region: CASKRGQAYEQYF. CDR3 bases: TGTGCCAGCAAACGAGGCCAAGCCTACGAGCAGTACTTC. Full variable domain (rest looked up from reference TRBV2 and TRBJ2-7): EPEVTQTPSHQVTQMGQEVILRCVPISNHLYFYWYRQILGQKVEFLVSFYNNEISEKSEIFDDQFSVERPDGSNFTLKIRSTKLEDSAMYFCASKRGQAYEQYFGPGTRLTVT.

The gene calls are TRBV6-6 and TRBJ2-7, with 8 bases that match TRBD2. The ends lost 6 bases at V and 2 bases at J; junction bases unmatched: 6. The CDR3 consists of 14 residues. Germline V gene lookup returns CDR1 MNHNY and CDR2 SVGAGI (reference sequence). The CDR3 DNA sequence: TGTGCCAGCAGCCGGGAACTAGCGGCCTACGAGCAGTACTTC. This gives the protein CASSRELAAYEQYF.

Concerning this clone itself: With only one base between it and a far larger clone, this is likely a read error. This CDR3 is also generated by other DNA sequences in the sample. This sequence joins TRBV5-1 and TRBJ1-2; D is unresolved. The CDR3 sequence is 14 residues long. With 0 bases removed from V and 8 bases from J, the gap between germline ends came to 14 bases. Per germline, CDR1 SGHRS and CDR2 YFSETQ. Written as DNA, the CDR3 is TGCGCCAGCAGCTTGGGAGGCGCGGGTGAAGGCTACACCTTC. Translating it yields CASSLGGAGEGYTF.

The chain links TRBV11-2 to TRBJ2-7; D not certain. V was trimmed by 3 bases and J by 5 bases, leaving 11 bases between them. This CDR3 comprises 13 residues. From germline, CDR1 is SGHAT and CDR2 FQNNGV. The CDR3 bases are TGTGCCAGCAGCTTGGGTAGGGAAAACGAGCAGTACTTC. This translates into CASSLGRENEQYF. The full variable domain, completed using reference TRBV11-2 and TRBJ2-7, is EAGVAQSPRYKIIEKRQSVAFWCNPISGHATLYWYQQILGQGPKLLIQFQNNGVVDDSQLPKDRFSAERLKGVDSTLKIQPAKLEDSAVYLCASSLGRENEQYFGPGTRLTVT.

The rearrangement links TRBV25-1 to TRBJ2-7; TRBD1 agrees at 10 bases. V lost 5 bases to trimming and J lost 5 bases; unmatched junction nucleotides: 6. The CDR3 contains 14 residues. Germline V gene sequence: CDR1 MGHDK, CDR2 SYGVNS. Written as DNA, the CDR3 is TGTGCCAGCAGTACAAGACAGGGGGCGAACGAGCAGTACTTC. Protein product: CASSTRQGANEQYF.